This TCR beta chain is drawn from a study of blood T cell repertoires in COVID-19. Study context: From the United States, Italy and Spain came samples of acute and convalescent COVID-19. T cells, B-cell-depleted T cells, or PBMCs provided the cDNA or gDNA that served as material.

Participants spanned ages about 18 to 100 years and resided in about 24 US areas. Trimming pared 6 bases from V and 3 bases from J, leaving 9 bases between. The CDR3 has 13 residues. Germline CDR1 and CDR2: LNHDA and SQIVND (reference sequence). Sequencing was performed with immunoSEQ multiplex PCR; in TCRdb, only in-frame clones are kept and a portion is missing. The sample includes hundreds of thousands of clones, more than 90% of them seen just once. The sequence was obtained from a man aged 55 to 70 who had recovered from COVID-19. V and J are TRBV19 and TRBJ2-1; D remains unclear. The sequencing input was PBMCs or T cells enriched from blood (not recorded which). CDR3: CASRERNYNEQFF. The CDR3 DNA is TGTGCCAGTAGGGAGCGTAACTACAATGAGCAGTTCTTC.